The T cell receptor (beta chain) described here comes from a study of identical twins. Overall study results and limits: Modeled out-of-frame TCR alpha sharing in monozygotic twins fell below observed levels.

This CDR3 is built from 16 residues. Germline values: CDR1 MDHEN, CDR2 SYDVKM. V was clipped by 6 bases and J by 0 bases, with 15 bases between them. About this clonotype: Its specificity is not known.

From the 5' RACE reads, TCRdb called clonotypes with MiXCR, one entry per CDR3 protein. This sample has a few hundred thousand distinct CDR3 sequences, with about 12% found just once. The same specimen was also included in a second study, on yellow fever vaccine responses in identical twins. That source reports: It has been reported that, in twins, the vaccine T cell response seemed partly convergent and partly personalized.

The gene calls are TRBV28 and TRBJ2-4; D gene ambiguous. The sample comprised CD8+ T cells sorted from blood. The source of this sequence is a young woman in good health. The CDR3 coding sequence is TGTGCCAGCAGCCCTGGTGGGGTTCTAGCCAAAAACATTCAGTACTTC. Translated: CASSPGGVLAKNIQYF.